These 16 T cell receptor beta chains were all obtained from the same sample, sequenced in a study of blood T cell repertoires in COVID-19. Profiled with immunoSEQ multiplex PCR; TCRdb holds only in-frame clones, not every one. The top ten clones hold roughly 5.9% of a sample with tens of thousands of clones, roughly 78% of them seen once. The sequenced sample consisted of peripheral blood. These receptors came from a woman older than 75 with active or convalescent COVID-19.

The chain uses TRBV9 and TRBJ2-5; 10 positions match TRBD2. Looked up from germline, CDR1 is SGDLS and CDR2 is YYNGEE. This CDR3 is built from 17 residues. The J segment lost 5 bases and the V segment lost 0 bases, leaving 10 bases of the junction unmatched. The CDR3 spells CASSVERGGLNLETQYF. DNA of the CDR3: TGTGCCAGCAGCGTAGAGCGGGGGGGCCTCAATCTCGAGACCCAGTACTTC.

V gene TRBV7-9 combines with J gene TRBJ1-1, with D possibly matching TRBD1 (5 bases). There are 18 residues in the CDR3. The ends were cut back, 3 bases at V and 0 bases at J, with 20 bases in the middle. Germline CDR1 is SEHNR and CDR2 is FQNEAQ (reference sequence). CDR3 coding DNA: TGTGCCAGCAGCTTCCCTCTAGGCGGGGGTGGAGTGAACACTGAAGCTTTCTTT. It translates to CASSFPLGGGGVNTEAFF. Looking up the rest from reference TRBV7-9 and TRBJ1-1 gives the full variable domain: DTGVSQNPRHKITKRGQNVTFRCDPISEHNRLYWYRQTLGQGPEFLTYFQNEAQLEKSRLLSDRFSAERPKGSFSTLEIQRTEQGDSAMYLCASSFPLGGGGVNTEAFFGQGTRLTVV.

This clone was observed a single time. The chain recombines TRBV7-2 with TRBJ2-1; 7 positions agree with TRBD2. Germline loops: CDR1 SGHTA, CDR2 FQGNSA. The CDR3 runs to 14 residues. The junction had 13 bases not matched to a gene; V was cut back by 5 bases and J by 12 bases. The chain's CDR3 is CASSRAEILAVQFF. DNA for the CDR3: TGTGCCAGCAGCCGGGCGGAGATCCTAGCGGTGCAGTTCTTC. Based on the CDR3 plus reference TRBV7-2 and TRBJ2-1, the full variable domain is GAGVSQSPSNKVTEKGKDVELRCDPISGHTALYWYRQSLGQGLEFLIYFQGNSAPDKSGLPSDRFSAERTGGSVSTLTIQRTQQEDSAVYLCASSRAEILAVQFFGPGTRLTVL.

The gene calls are TRBV6-1 and TRBJ1-5, with D unresolved. V was shortened by 1 base and J by 4 bases, with 8 bases between the two germline ends. Germline CDR1 reads MNHNS; CDR2 reads SASEGT. CDR3 length: 14 amino acids. The DNA of the CDR3 is TGTGCCAGCAGTGAAGTCGGTGTGAATCAGCCCCAGCATTTT. Translated: CASSEVGVNQPQHF.

The chain has TRBV5-5 and TRBJ2-7, with 8 bases that match TRBD1. Unmatched junction bases numbered 4, after V lost 4 bases and J lost 1 base. The CDR3 is 14 residues long. Germline lookup yields CDR1 SGHKS and CDR2 YYEKEE (reference sequence). CDR3 sequence (DNA): TGTGCCAGCAGCCGCCGGACAGGGTCCTACGAGCAGTACTTC. This codes for CASSRRTGSYEQYF.

The V gene is TRBV11-3, the J gene TRBJ2-1, with D uncertain. CDR3 length: 14 residues. Germline V lookup: CDR1 SGHNT, CDR2 YENEEA. The V and J ends lost 0 bases and 7 bases respectively, with 10 bases between them. The CDR3 here is CASSLDQWANEQFF. The DNA of the CDR3 is TGTGCCAGCAGCTTAGATCAGTGGGCAAATGAGCAGTTCTTC.

The CDR3 reads CASSVDREETQYF. The CDR3 bases are TGTGCCAGCAGTGTTGACAGGGAGGAGACCCAGTACTTC. The chain is built from TRBV2 and TRBJ2-5; 7 nucleotides line up with TRBD1. J was trimmed by 5 bases and V by 4 bases; bases with no gene match: 4. In germline, CDR1 is SNHLY, CDR2 FYNNEI. This CDR3 comprises 13 residues.

The CDR3 loop is CASSVVGGYTF. The CDR3 DNA sequence: TGTGCCAGCAGCGTAGTGGGCGGCTACACCTTC. The V and J genes are TRBV7-9 and TRBJ1-2; the D is unclear. CDR3 size: 11 residues. Germline CDR1 is SEHNR and CDR2 is FQNEAQ (reference sequence). Trimming removed 5 bases at V and 8 bases at J, with 9 bases between.

The CDR3 protein is CASSADLGHPLEQYF. CDR3 DNA: TGTGCCAGCAGTGCCGACTTGGGACACCCTCTCGAGCAGTACTTC. The genes are TRBV27 and TRBJ2-7, with a tentative D call TRBD1 (6 bases). The CDR3 runs to 15 residues. Germline lookup yields CDR1 MNHEY and CDR2 SMNVEV (reference sequence). Deletions cut 5 bases from V and 6 bases from J, with 20 bases between.

This sequence joins TRBV5-1 and TRBJ2-1; D not resolved. The CDR3 consists of 15 residues. The V gene's germline CDR1 is SGHRS and CDR2 YFSETQ. V was shortened by 0 bases and J by 6 bases, with 13 bases between the two germline ends. The chain's CDR3 is CASSLVGYMSNEQFF. As DNA, the CDR3 is TGCGCCAGCAGCTTGGTCGGGTATATGAGCAATGAGCAGTTCTTC.

The chain couples TRBV3-1 (or the pseudogene TRBV3-2) to TRBJ2-1, with 12 bases lining up with TRBD2. The CDR3 is made up of 17 amino acids. The V and J ends lost 2 bases and 6 bases, in that order; junction bases with no gene match: 8. The germline CDR1 and CDR2 sequences are LGHDT and YNNKEL (reference sequence). CDR3 nucleotides: TGTGCCAGCAGCCAAAGAGGAGGACTAGCGGGAATCAATGAGCAGTTCTTC. Translated, it gives CASSQRGGLAGINEQFF.

The CDR3 protein is CASSPRGLYEQFF. In DNA, the CDR3 is TGTGCCAGCAGCCCCAGGGGGCTCTATGAGCAGTTCTTC. This rearrangement joins TRBV3-1 (or the pseudogene TRBV3-2) to TRBJ2-1, with TRBD1 matching 8 bases. V lost 4 bases to trimming and J lost 8 bases; unmatched junction nucleotides: 4. This CDR3 has 13 amino acids. Germline lookup yields CDR1 LGHDT and CDR2 YNNKEL (reference sequence).

This clone was detected once. DNA for the CDR3: TGCAGCGCACTGGCGGGCTACACCGGGGAGCTGTTTTTT. Amino acid sequence: CSALAGYTGELFF. This chain joins TRBV29-1 and TRBJ2-2, with a weak D call TRBD2 (5 bases). Germline-derived CDR1 and CDR2 are SQVTM and ANQGSEA. The CDR3 sequence is 13 residues long. Trimming took off 7 bases at V and 3 bases at J, with 12 bases between the two ends.

For the CDR3, the DNA is TGCAGCGTTGGAGGGCAGTCTGGGGCCAACGTCCTGACTTTC. Protein product: CSVGGQSGANVLTF. This rearrangement joins TRBV29-1 to TRBJ2-6; weak D call: TRBD2 (5 bases). This CDR3 region has 14 residues. V was cut by 4 bases and J by 1 base, with 8 bases left in between. In germline, CDR1 is SQVTM, CDR2 ANQGSEA.

The V gene is TRBV6-5, the J gene TRBJ2-1; unclear D gene. The CDR3 has 13 residues. Germline lookup yields CDR1 MNHEY and CDR2 SVGAGI. Between the trimmed V and J ends, which lost 1 base and 7 bases, there was a span of 8 bases. The CDR3 sequence: CASSYLRGNEQFF. The CDR3 coding sequence is TGTGCCAGCAGTTACTTGCGAGGTAATGAGCAGTTCTTC.

The chain links TRBV19 to TRBJ1-1, with 7 bases that match TRBD1. J gave up 4 bases and V 4 bases, and 18 bases lay outside the gene matches. CDR3 length: 18 amino acids. CDR1 and CDR2 (germline): LNHDA, SQIVND (reference sequence). The DNA of the CDR3 is TGTGCCAGTAGTAGAGGGCGACAGGGCGGAGGGGGATTCACTGAAGCTTTCTTT. Amino acid sequence: CASSRGRQGGGGFTEAFF. Combining the CDR3 with reference TRBV19 and TRBJ1-1 gives the whole variable domain DGGITQSPKYLFRKEGQNVTLSCEQNLNHDAMYWYRQDPGQGLRLIYYSQIVNDFQKGDIAEGYSVSREKKESFPLTVTSAQKNPTAFYLCASSRGRQGGGGFTEAFFGQGTRLTVV.